The clone carrying this T cell receptor beta chain has at least ten counts. Researchers prepared the TCRbeta library using unique molecular identifiers, the study reports. TCRdb re-analysed the PCR reads in MiXCR, keeping a single row per CDR3 protein. The sample holds tens of thousands of distinct CDR3 sequences, around 8.8% seen once. The CDR3 contains 16 residues. V lost 7 bases and J lost 0, with 15 bases in between. This sample stems from a study of T-cell reconstitution after alpha-beta-depleted transplantation in children. The chain carries TRBV12-3 or TRBV12-4 and TRBJ2-2; no definite D call. The sequence was collected from a male patient aged 2 to 10 who had a stem cell transplant for chronic granulomatous disease, so the T cells may come from the graft donor. The source material was PBMCs, mostly from graft donor cells, sampled 60 days after TCRalphabeta/CD19-depleted stem cell transplant. CDR3 sequence (DNA): TGTGCCAGCAACCTCGCCGGGTCTTCGAACACCGGGGAGCTGTTTTTT. Residues: CASNLAGSSNTGELFF.